These 26 T cell receptor beta chains came from one sample sequenced in a study of cytomegalovirus exposure and HLA in healthy donors. Primers: 60 Vbeta forward and 13 Jbeta reverse. Sequencing was performed with immunoSEQ multiplex PCR; in TCRdb, only in-frame clones are kept and a portion is missing. The sample holds 95,000 to 150,000 clones, roughly 80% seen once. The sample was PBMCs. These receptors originate from a young man in good health and CMV-seronegative.

The chain combines TRBV30 with TRBJ2-5; no clear D. The CDR3 is 12 residues long. The germline V gene encodes CDR1 GTSNPN and CDR2 SVGIG (reference sequence). The V and J ends lost 2 bases and 3 bases respectively, with 7 bases between them. CDR3 residues: CAWSPSEETQYF. As DNA, the CDR3 is TGTGCCTGGAGTCCCTCAGAAGAGACCCAGTACTTC.

This clone is a singleton in its sample. The CDR3, as DNA: TGTGCCAGCAGCTTGGGACCGAGGGGCACAGATACGCAGTATTTT. This encodes CASSLGPRGTDTQYF. The V and J genes are TRBV5-4 and TRBJ2-3; D is possibly TRBD2 (5 bases). The CDR3 sequence is 15 residues long. The V gene lost 0 bases and the J gene lost 1 base, with 9 bases spanning the gap. Per the germline V gene, CDR1 is SGHNT and CDR2 is YYREEE (reference sequence). Complete variable domain (other parts from reference TRBV5-4 and TRBJ2-3): ETGVTQSPTHLIKTRGQQVTLRCSSQSGHNTVSWYQQALGQGPQFIFQYYREEENGRGNFPPRFSGLQFPNYSSELNVNALELDDSALYLCASSLGPRGTDTQYFGPGTRLTVL.

V is TRBV7-6 and J is TRBJ1-3; TRBD1 is a possible D gene (6 bases). Trimming removed 5 bases at V and 3 bases at J, with 17 bases between. The germline gives CDR1 SGHVS, CDR2 FNYEAQ. The length of the CDR3 is 16 residues. Here the CDR3 reads CASSPRGGGSGNTIYF. DNA for the CDR3: TGTGCCAGCAGCCCCCGAGGCGGGGGCAGTGGAAACACCATATATTTT.

This chain uses TRBV5-1 with TRBJ2-1; tentative D call: TRBD1 (6 bases). Trimming pared 4 bases from V and 0 bases from J, leaving 14 bases between. The CDR3 extends over 16 amino acids. Per germline, CDR1 SGHRS and CDR2 YFSETQ. The chain's CDR3 is CASSEGVRSSYNEQFF. The DNA for the CDR3 is TGCGCCAGCAGCGAGGGGGTACGTAGCTCCTACAATGAGCAGTTCTTC.

This sequence joins TRBV5-6 and TRBJ1-6, with D tentatively TRBD1 (5 bases). Germline V gene sequence: CDR1 SGHDT, CDR2 YYEEEE. This CDR3 has 15 residues. Trimming left V 0 bases short and J 10 bases short, with 14 bases between. The CDR3: CASSLARGKGSPLHF. In DNA, the CDR3 is TGTGCCAGCAGCTTGGCCCGGGGGAAAGGATCACCCCTCCACTTT.

This clone was observed once. J is TRBJ2-1 and V is TRBV5-6; 8 bases fit TRBD2. V shed 7 bases and J 6 bases; nucleotides not matched to a gene: 12. The CDR3 is made up of 15 amino acids. Germline V gene sequence: CDR1 SGHDT, CDR2 YYEEEE. In DNA, the CDR3 is TGTGCCAGCTCGCCATTCGGGGGGGGGACCAATGAGCAGTTCTTC. This gives the protein CASSPFGGGTNEQFF. The whole variable domain, remainder taken from reference TRBV5-6 and TRBJ2-1, is DAGVTQSPTHLIKTRGQQVTLRCSPKSGHDTVSWYQQALGQGPQFIFQYYEEEERQRGNFPDRFSGHQFPNYSSELNVNALLLGDSALYLCASSPFGGGTNEQFFGPGTRLTVL.

The rearrangement links TRBV28 to TRBJ2-5; 8 positions agree with TRBD1. Trimming removed 5 bases from V and 5 bases from J; junction bases left unmatched: 10. This CDR3 has 15 amino acids. Per germline, CDR1 MDHEN and CDR2 SYDVKM. The CDR3 loop reads CASSPAGGLGETQYF. CDR3 DNA: TGTGCCAGCAGTCCGGCAGGGGGCTTAGGGGAGACCCAGTACTTC.

The V gene is TRBV6-5, the J gene TRBJ1-3; 7 nucleotides match TRBD1. Germline V gene data show CDR1 as MNHEY and CDR2 as SVGAGI. Unmatched junction bases numbered 9, after V lost 10 bases and J lost 0 bases. The length of the CDR3 is 15 residues. The CDR3 nucleotides are TGTGCCACTAAGACAGGGCCGAACTCTGGAAACACCATATATTTT. It codes for CATKTGPNSGNTIYF.

The V gene is TRBV27, the J gene TRBJ1-6; D perhaps matches TRBD1 (6 bases). Germline lookup yields CDR1 MNHEY and CDR2 SMNVEV (reference sequence). Trimming stripped 6 bases from V and 10 bases from J, with 10 bases between. This CDR3 contains 12 residues. The CDR3 here is CASRQGGSPLHF. The DNA of the CDR3 is TGTGCCAGCAGACAGGGAGGGTCACCCCTCCACTTT.

This clone was counted a single time. CDR3 in amino acids: CASRPGTGVYNEQFF. DNA for the CDR3: TGCGCCAGCAGACCCGGGACAGGGGTCTACAATGAGCAGTTCTTC. V usage is TRBV5-1 and J usage is TRBJ2-1; 10 bases agree with TRBD1. Per the germline V gene, CDR1 is SGHRS and CDR2 is YFSETQ. Losses at the gene ends were 5 bases for V and 3 bases for J; bases not matched to a gene: 5. The CDR3 spans 15 residues.

Concerning this clone itself: Sequence at one end of the junction differs from germline and may be a read error. The V call is TRBV14, the J call TRBJ2-6; no reliable D call. This CDR3 is 18 amino acids long. Per germline, CDR1 SGHDN and CDR2 FVKESK. The CDR3 region has the DNA TGTGCCAGCAGCCAGAAGACACGGCTTTCGCTCTTCGCCAACGGCCTGACTTTC. Translation gives CASSQKTRLSLFANGLTF.

J is TRBJ1-4 and V is TRBV19; no firm D call. The CDR3 is 14 residues long. Germline CDR1 is LNHDA and CDR2 is SQIVND (reference sequence). Trimming pared 6 bases from V and 0 bases from J, leaving 8 bases between. The CDR3 region is CASSTVATNEKLFF. The CDR3 region has the DNA TGTGCCAGTAGCACAGTCGCAACTAATGAAAAACTGTTTTTT.

Written as DNA, the CDR3 is TGTGCCAGCAGTGACAGACAGGGGATCGGCTACACCTTC. Amino acids: CASSDRQGIGYTF. J is TRBJ1-2 and V is TRBV6-1; 8 positions agree with TRBD1. V shed 3 bases and J 8 bases; nucleotides not matched to a gene: 5. The CDR3 sequence is 13 residues long. Germline values: CDR1 MNHNS, CDR2 SASEGT.

CDR3 loop: CASSLAVSLTGGVNTQYF. The CDR3, as DNA: TGCGCCAGCAGCTTGGCCGTCTCGTTAACAGGGGGCGTGAATACGCAGTATTTT. The chain is built from TRBV5-1 and TRBJ2-3; TRBD1 agrees at 9 bases. This CDR3 comprises 18 residues. CDR1 SGHRS and CDR2 YFSETQ come from the germline V gene. The V gene end was trimmed by 0 bases and the J gene end by 7 bases; junction bases not matched to a gene: 15.

The V gene is TRBV5-5, the J gene TRBJ1-6; 10 bases align to TRBD1. CDR1 SGHKS and CDR2 YYEKEE come from the germline V gene (reference sequence). V was pared by 3 bases and J by 11 bases, with 5 bases of the junction left unmatched. This CDR3 is 14 amino acids long. The DNA of the CDR3 is TGTGCCAGCAGCTCGGACAGGGGGAGGGCACCCCTCCACTTT. Its protein product is CASSSDRGRAPLHF.

This sequence joins TRBV28 and TRBJ2-2; perhaps TRBD1 as D (6 bases). The CDR3 runs 16 residues. Looked up from germline, CDR1 is MDHEN and CDR2 is SYDVKM. Trimming removed 6 bases at V and 2 bases at J, with 16 bases between. CDR3 sequence (DNA): TGTGCCAGCAGACTGCAGGGGCCGGGAAACACCGGGGAGCTGTTTTTT. Translation: CASRLQGPGNTGELFF.

This chain uses TRBV28 with TRBJ1-6; 9 bases line up with TRBD1. V gave up 2 bases and J gave up 14 bases; unmatched junction bases: 13. CDR1 is MDHEN and CDR2 is SYDVKM in the germline V gene. This CDR3 contains 16 residues. The CDR3 reads CASSLIGTGLQLTLHF. For the CDR3, the DNA is TGTGCCAGCAGTTTAATAGGGACAGGGTTACAACTGACCCTCCACTTT. Full variable domain (remainder filled in from reference TRBV28 and TRBJ1-6): DVKVTQSSRYLVKRTGEKVFLECVQDMDHENMFWYRQDPGLGLRLIYFSYDVKMKEKGDIPEGYSVSREKKERFSLILESASTNQTSMYLCASSLIGTGLQLTLHFGNGTRLTVT.

This clone showed up just a few times. The rearrangement uses TRBV6-1 and TRBJ1-2; TRBD1 is a possible D gene (5 bases). Germline CDR1 and CDR2: MNHNS and SASEGT. The CDR3 sequence is 14 residues long. The germline V and J ends were trimmed by 2 bases and 4 bases, with 11 bases remaining between them. The CDR3 coding sequence is TGTGCCAGCAGTGAATATGACAGCGTCTATGGCTACACCTTC. Amino acid sequence: CASSEYDSVYGYTF.

In its sample, this clone was seen a few times. This chain uses TRBV5-1 with TRBJ2-1; 9 bases line up with TRBD2. The CDR3 length is 15 residues. Trimming at V came to 4 bases and at J to 6 bases, leaving 8 bases not matched to a gene. The germline gives CDR1 SGHRS, CDR2 YFSETQ. The CDR3, as DNA: TGCGCCAGCAGCCCGGTAGCGGGGGCCTTCAATGAGCAGTTCTTC. Translated: CASSPVAGAFNEQFF. Based on the CDR3 plus reference TRBV5-1 and TRBJ2-1, the full variable domain is KAGVTQTPRYLIKTRGQQVTLSCSPISGHRSVSWYQQTPGQGLQFLFEYFSETQRNKGNFPGRFSGRQFSNSRSEMNVSTLELGDSALYLCASSPVAGAFNEQFFGPGTRLTVL.

The chain couples TRBV6-1 to TRBJ1-2; 9 positions match TRBD1. V was clipped by 2 bases and J by 5 bases; unmatched bases: 9. CDR1 and CDR2 (germline): MNHNS, SASEGT. The CDR3 is made up of 16 amino acids. The CDR3 coding sequence is TGTGCCAGCAGTGAAATAGGGGACAGGGAATTTTATGGCTACACCTTC. Translation: CASSEIGDREFYGYTF.

This sequence joins TRBV27 and TRBJ1-1; maybe TRBD1 (6 bases). This CDR3 contains 14 residues. Trimming removed 4 bases from V and 1 base from J, with 10 bases in between. Germline V gives CDR1 MNHEY, CDR2 SMNVEV (reference sequence). CDR3 coding DNA: TGTGCCAGCAGTTGGGTGACAGGGAACACTGAAGCTTTCTTT. Amino acids: CASSWVTGNTEAFF.

The J gene is TRBJ2-6, the V gene TRBV9; 7 bases agree with TRBD1. The V and J ends lost 2 bases and 0 bases, in that order; junction bases with no gene match: 17. The germline V gene encodes CDR1 SGDLS and CDR2 YYNGEE. The CDR3 extends over 21 amino acids. In DNA form, the CDR3 reads TGTGCCAGCAGCGTCCGGGGCTCCGGGACAGAAAGTTTCTCTGGGGCCAACGTCCTGACTTTC. This gives the protein CASSVRGSGTESFSGANVLTF.

The rearrangement joins TRBV9 to TRBJ2-1, with TRBD2 identical over 8 bases. The CDR3 consists of 15 residues. Unmatched junction bases numbered 5, after V lost 0 bases and J lost 6 bases. Germline V gives CDR1 SGDLS, CDR2 YYNGEE. CDR3 region: CASSVAGGDFNEQFF. CDR3 bases: TGTGCCAGCAGCGTAGCCGGGGGGGATTTCAATGAGCAGTTCTTC.

V usage is TRBV5-4 and J usage is TRBJ2-3; TRBD2 is a possible D gene (6 bases). This CDR3 spans 16 amino acids. Germline CDR1 is SGHNT and CDR2 is YYREEE (reference sequence). Trimming took 4 bases from V and 1 from J, leaving 16 bases between them. The CDR3 spells CASSSLFWEGTDTQYF. CDR3 nucleotides: TGTGCCAGCAGCAGTCTTTTCTGGGAGGGCACAGATACGCAGTATTTT. Supplemented by reference TRBV5-4 and TRBJ2-3, the full variable domain reads ETGVTQSPTHLIKTRGQQVTLRCSSQSGHNTVSWYQQALGQGPQFIFQYYREEENGRGNFPPRFSGLQFPNYSSELNVNALELDDSALYLCASSSLFWEGTDTQYFGPGTRLTVL.

The rearrangement links TRBV7-9 to TRBJ2-1; 9 bases are a match to TRBD1. The V and J ends lost 3 bases and 12 bases, in that order; junction bases with no gene match: 12. The CDR3 sequence is 15 residues long. Germline V gene sequence: CDR1 SEHNR, CDR2 FQNEAQ (reference sequence). CDR3 DNA sequence: TGTGCCAGCAGCTTCCCGGACAGGGGTTGGGTTTGGCAGTTCTTC. Translated, it gives CASSFPDRGWVWQFF.

This clone came up a few times. The J gene is TRBJ2-2, the V gene TRBV7-6; 10 positions match TRBD2. CDR1 and CDR2 (germline): SGHVS, FNYEAQ. V trimming: 2 bases; J trimming: 2 bases; junction bases outside the gene matches: 5. This CDR3 has 17 residues. CDR3 bases: TGTGCCAGCAGCTTACTGGGACTAGCGAAAAACACCGGGGAGCTGTTTTTT. Translated: CASSLLGLAKNTGELFF.